This TCR beta chain was recorded in a study of T cells in Graves' hyperthyroidism and ophthalmopathy. Whole-study results and caveats: Most clonotypes that expanded in the thyroid above 0.001 also showed up in blood.

Germline assignment: CDR1 MNHNS and CDR2 SASEGT. The junction had 11 bases not matched to a gene; V was cut back by 1 base and J by 1 base. The CDR3 spans 18 residues. The investigators amplified TCR beta CDR3 regions from RNA transcripts. TCR CDR3 underwent first-round RT-PCR with the HTBI primer set. TCRdb called the multiplex PCR reads again in MiXCR, with one record for every CDR3 protein. The sample lists around 420,000 distinct CDR3 sequences, approximately 15% occurring once. Fresh peripheral blood, under 13 ml, yielded the PBMCs. Ten or more counts support this clonotype. Its matching antigen is unknown.

Sequencing input: blood. The sequence derives from a woman aged 18-29 years with Graves' hyperthyroidism. The chain combines TRBV6-1 with TRBJ1-1, with 8 bases aligning to TRBD1. The CDR3 spells CASSEDRGTKSGNTEAFF. CDR3 coding DNA: TGTGCCAGCAGTGAAGACAGGGGGACTAAGTCGGGGAACACTGAAGCTTTCTTT.